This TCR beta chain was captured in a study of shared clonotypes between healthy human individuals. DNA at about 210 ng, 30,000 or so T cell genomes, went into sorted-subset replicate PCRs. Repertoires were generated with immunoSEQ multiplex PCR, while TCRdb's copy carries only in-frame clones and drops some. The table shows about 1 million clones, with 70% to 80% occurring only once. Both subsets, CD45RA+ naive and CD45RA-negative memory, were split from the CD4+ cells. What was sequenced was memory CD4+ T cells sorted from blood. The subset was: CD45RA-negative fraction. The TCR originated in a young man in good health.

CDR3 DNA: TGTGCCAGCAGAGTAAACCTGGGGGGTGCAGATACGCAGTATTTT. Translating gives CASRVNLGGADTQYF. This chain links TRBV6-1 with TRBJ2-3; a weak D match, TRBD2 (6 bases). Trimming shortened V by 6 bases and J by 4 bases, and 17 bases separated the two germline ends. The CDR3 totals 15 residues. CDR1 and CDR2 (germline): MNHNS, SASEGT.